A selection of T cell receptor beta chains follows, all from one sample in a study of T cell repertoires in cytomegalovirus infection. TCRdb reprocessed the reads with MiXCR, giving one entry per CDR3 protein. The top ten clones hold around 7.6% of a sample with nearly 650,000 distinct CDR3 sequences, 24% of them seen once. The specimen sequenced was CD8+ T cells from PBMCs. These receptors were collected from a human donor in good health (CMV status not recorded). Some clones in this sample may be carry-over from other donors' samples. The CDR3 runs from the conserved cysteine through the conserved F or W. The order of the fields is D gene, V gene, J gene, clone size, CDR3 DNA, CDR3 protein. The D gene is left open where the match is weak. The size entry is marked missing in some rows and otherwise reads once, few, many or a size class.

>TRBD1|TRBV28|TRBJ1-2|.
TGTGCCAGCAGCTACAGGGGAAATAACTATGGCTACACCTTC
CASSYRGNNYGYTF
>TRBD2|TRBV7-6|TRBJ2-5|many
TGTGCCAGCAGCTTGAGACTAGCGGGTGCACAAGAGACCCAGTACTTC
CASSLRLAGAQETQYF
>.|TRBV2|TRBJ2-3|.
TGTGCCAGCAGTGACGGGACACTAACAGATACGCAGTATTTT
CASSDGTLTDTQYF
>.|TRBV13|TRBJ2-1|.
TGTGCCAGCGCAGACGTAGAGGATAGCTCCTACAATGAGCAGTTCTTC
CASADVEDSSYNEQFF
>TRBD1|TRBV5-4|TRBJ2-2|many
TGTGCCAGCAGCTCCCGACCCGGGACAGCGAACACCGGGGAGCTGTTTTTT
CASSSRPGTANTGELFF
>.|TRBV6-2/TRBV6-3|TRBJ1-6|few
TGTGCCAGCAGAGACGCGAAGTATAATTCACCCCTCCACTTT
CASRDAKYNSPLHF
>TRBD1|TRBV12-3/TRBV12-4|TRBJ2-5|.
TGTGCCAGCAGTTTTAGTGTGGAGACAGGGGGACGAGAGACCCAGTACTTC
CASSFSVETGGRETQYF
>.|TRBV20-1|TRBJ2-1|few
TGCAGTGCTAGAGATCCCACACACAATGAGCAGTTCTTC
CSARDPTHNEQFF
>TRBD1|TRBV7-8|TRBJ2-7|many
TGTGCCAGCAGATCCCGGGACAGGGAATCCTACGAGCAGTACTTC
CASRSRDRESYEQYF
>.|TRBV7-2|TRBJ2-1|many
TGTGCCAGCAGCTTAGGCTGGGGGCCGCGTAATGAGCAGTTCTTC
CASSLGWGPRNEQFF
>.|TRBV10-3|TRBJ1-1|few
TGTGCCATCAGTGAGGACGGAGGTACTGAAGCTTTCTTT
CAISEDGGTEAFF
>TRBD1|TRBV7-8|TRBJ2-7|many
TGTGCCAGCAGCGTACCGGGACAGAACTACGAGCAGTACTTC
CASSVPGQNYEQYF
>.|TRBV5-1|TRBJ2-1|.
TGCGCCAGCAGCCTTTACCCAGGGGACTCCTACAATGAGCAGTTCTTC
CASSLYPGDSYNEQFF
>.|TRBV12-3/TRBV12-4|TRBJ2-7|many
TGTGCCAGCACCATTGGAGGAAGGGCGATCGAGCAGTACTTC
CASTIGGRAIEQYF
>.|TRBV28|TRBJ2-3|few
TGTGCCAGCAGTCGCGACCCTTTCACAGATACGCAGTATTTT
CASSRDPFTDTQYF
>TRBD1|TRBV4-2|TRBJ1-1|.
TGTGCCAGCAGCCAAGAGGCAGGGGGCGGGATCACTGAAGCTTTCTTT
CASSQEAGGGITEAFF